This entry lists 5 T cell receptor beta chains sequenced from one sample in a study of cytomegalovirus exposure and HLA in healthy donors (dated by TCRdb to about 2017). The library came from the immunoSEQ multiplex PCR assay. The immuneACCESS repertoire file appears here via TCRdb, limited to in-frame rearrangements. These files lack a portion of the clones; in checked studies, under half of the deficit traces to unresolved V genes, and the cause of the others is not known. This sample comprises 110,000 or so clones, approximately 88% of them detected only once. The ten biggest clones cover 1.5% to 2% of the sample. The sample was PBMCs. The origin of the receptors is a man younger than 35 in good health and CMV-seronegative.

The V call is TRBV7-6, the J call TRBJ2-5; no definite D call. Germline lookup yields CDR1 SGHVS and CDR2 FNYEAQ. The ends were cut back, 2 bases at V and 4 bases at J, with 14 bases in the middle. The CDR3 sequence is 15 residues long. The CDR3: CASSLPGGARETQYF. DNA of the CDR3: TGTGCCAGCAGCTTACCCGGTGGCGCTAGAGAGACCCAGTACTTC.

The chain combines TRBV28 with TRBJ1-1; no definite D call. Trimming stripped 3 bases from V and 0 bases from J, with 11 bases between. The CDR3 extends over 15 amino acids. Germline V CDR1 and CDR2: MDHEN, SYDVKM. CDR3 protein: CASSFDSELNTEAFF. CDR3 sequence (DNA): TGTGCCAGCAGTTTTGATTCGGAGTTGAACACTGAAGCTTTCTTT. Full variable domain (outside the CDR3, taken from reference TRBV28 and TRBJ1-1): DVKVTQSSRYLVKRTGEKVFLECVQDMDHENMFWYRQDPGLGLRLIYFSYDVKMKEKGDIPEGYSVSREKKERFSLILESASTNQTSMYLCASSFDSELNTEAFFGQGTRLTVV.

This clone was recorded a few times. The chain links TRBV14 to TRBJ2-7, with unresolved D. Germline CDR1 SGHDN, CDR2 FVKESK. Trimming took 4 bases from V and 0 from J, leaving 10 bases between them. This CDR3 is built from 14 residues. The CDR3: CASSRLTNSYEQYF. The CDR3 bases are TGTGCCAGCAGCCGATTAACTAACTCCTACGAGCAGTACTTC.

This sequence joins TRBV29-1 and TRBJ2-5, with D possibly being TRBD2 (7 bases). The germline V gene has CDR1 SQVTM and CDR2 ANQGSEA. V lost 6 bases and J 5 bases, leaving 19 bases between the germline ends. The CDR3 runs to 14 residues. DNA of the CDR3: TGCAGCGTGGGAGATGCGGGGGCTATGGAGACCCAGTACTTC. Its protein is CSVGDAGAMETQYF.

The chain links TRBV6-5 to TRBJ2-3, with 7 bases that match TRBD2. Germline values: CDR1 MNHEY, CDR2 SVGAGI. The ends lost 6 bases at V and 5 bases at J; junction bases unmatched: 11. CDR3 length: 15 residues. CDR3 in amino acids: CASRPPPGGVDTQYF. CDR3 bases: TGTGCCAGCAGGCCCCCTCCGGGAGGCGTAGATACGCAGTATTTT.